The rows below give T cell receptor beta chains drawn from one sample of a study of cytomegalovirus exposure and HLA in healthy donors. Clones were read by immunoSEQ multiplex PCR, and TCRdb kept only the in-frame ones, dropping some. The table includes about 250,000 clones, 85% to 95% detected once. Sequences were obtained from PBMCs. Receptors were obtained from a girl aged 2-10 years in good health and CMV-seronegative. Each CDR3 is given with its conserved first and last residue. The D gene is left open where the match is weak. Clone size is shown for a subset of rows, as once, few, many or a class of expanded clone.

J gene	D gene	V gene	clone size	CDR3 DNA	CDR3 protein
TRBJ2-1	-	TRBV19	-	TGTGCCAGTAGTAAACAGGGGGGGGCCTACAATGAGCAGTTCTTC	CASSKQGGAYNEQFF
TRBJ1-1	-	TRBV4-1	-	TGCGCCAGCAGCCACGGAGGATATGAAGCTTTCTTT	CASSHGGYEAFF
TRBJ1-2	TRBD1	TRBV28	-	TGTGCCAGCAGTTCCGGTGGACAGGGAGGCTATGGCTACACCTTC	CASSSGGQGGYGYTF
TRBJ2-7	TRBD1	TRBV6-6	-	TGTGCCAGCACCTCCGGGACAGGGAGGTACGAGCAGTACTTC	CASTSGTGRYEQYF
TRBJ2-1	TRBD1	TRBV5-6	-	TGTGCCAGCAGCAACGCCGGGACAGGGGATGTCGATGAGCAGTTCTTC	CASSNAGTGDVDEQFF
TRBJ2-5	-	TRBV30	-	TGTGCCTGGAGGAGGCTCCAAGAGACCCAGTACTTC	CAWRRLQETQYF
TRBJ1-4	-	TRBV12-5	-	TGTGCTAGTGGTTTCCTGCAGGGAGGAACTAATGAAAAACTGTTTTTT	CASGFLQGGTNEKLFF
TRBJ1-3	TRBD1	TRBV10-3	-	TGTGCCATCAGCTTAGACAGGGGAGCTGGAAACACCATATATTTT	CAISLDRGAGNTIYF
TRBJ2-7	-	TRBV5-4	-	TGTGCCAGCAGCTTAAGGGGCTCCTACGAGCAGTACTTC	CASSLRGSYEQYF
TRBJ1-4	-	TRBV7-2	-	TGTGCCAGCAGCTTAGGTGCGAGTCCTAATGAAAAACTGTTTTTT	CASSLGASPNEKLFF
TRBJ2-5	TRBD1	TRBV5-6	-	TGTGCCAGCAGCTGGACAGGGGGCTGGGAGACCCAGTACTTC	CASSWTGGWETQYF
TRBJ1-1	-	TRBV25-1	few	TGTGCCAGCAGTGAATATGACAGCTTATCGAACACTGAAGCTTTCTTT	CASSEYDSLSNTEAFF
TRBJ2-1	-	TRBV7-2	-	TGTGCCAGCAGCTTAGCTCGCAGCGCCTCCTACAATGAGCAGTTCTTC	CASSLARSASYNEQFF
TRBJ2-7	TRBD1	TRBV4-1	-	TGCGCCAGCAGCCAAGGCCCGGACAGGGTAACCTACGAGCAGTACTTC	CASSQGPDRVTYEQYF
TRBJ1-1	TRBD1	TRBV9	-	TGTGCCAGCAGCGTTTCATGGGACAGCGGCACTGAAGCTTTCTTT	CASSVSWDSGTEAFF
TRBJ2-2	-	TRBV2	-	TGTGCCAGCAGTGAAACAGCCACCGGGGAGCTGTTTTTT	CASSETATGELFF
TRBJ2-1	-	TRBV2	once	TGTGCCAGCAGTGTTGACGGGGGGCCTTACAATGAGCAGTTCTTC	CASSVDGGPYNEQFF
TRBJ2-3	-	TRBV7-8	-	TGTGCCAGCAGCCCCTTCCTCCTTGGGAGGCAACTCACAGATACGCAGTATTTT	CASSPFLLGRQLTDTQYF
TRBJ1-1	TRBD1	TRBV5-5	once	TGTGCCAGCAGCGTGAATTTGAGGACAGGGCCATTTTCGACTGAAGCTTTCTTT	CASSVNLRTGPFSTEAFF
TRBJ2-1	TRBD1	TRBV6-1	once	TGTGCCAGCAGCTCCAGGACAGGAGGTGAGCAGTTCTTC	CASSSRTGGEQFF
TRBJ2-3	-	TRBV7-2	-	TGTGCCAGCAGCTACAGGGCCCCGGATACGCAGTATTTT	CASSYRAPDTQYF
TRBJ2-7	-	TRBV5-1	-	TGCGCCAGCAGCGGCAGCTCCTACGAGCAGTACTTC	CASSGSSYEQYF
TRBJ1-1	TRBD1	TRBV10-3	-	TGTGCCATCAGTGAGTCGACAGGGGGATTGGACACTGAAGCTTTCTTT	CAISESTGGLDTEAFF
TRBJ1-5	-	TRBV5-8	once	TGTGCCAGCAGGAGTATGGGGCTTCAGCCCCAGCATTTT	CASRSMGLQPQHF
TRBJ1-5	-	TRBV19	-	TGTGCCAGTAGTATTATGGGGGCTGGGGATCAGCCCCAGCATTTT	CASSIMGAGDQPQHF
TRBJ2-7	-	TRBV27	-	TGTGCCAGCAGTCCCAGCTCCTACGAGCAGTACTTC	CASSPSSYEQYF
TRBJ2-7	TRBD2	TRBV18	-	TGTGCCAGCTCACCAGTGGGGGGGAGCTCCTACGAGCAGTACTTC	CASSPVGGSSYEQYF
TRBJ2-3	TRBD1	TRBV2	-	TGTGCCAGCAGTCAGGACAGGGGCAGCACAGATACGCAGTATTTT	CASSQDRGSTDTQYF
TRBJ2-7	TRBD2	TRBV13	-	TGTGCCAGCAGCCCGGGGACTAGCGGGGGCAGGAGGGCCTACGAGCAGTACTTC	CASSPGTSGGRRAYEQYF